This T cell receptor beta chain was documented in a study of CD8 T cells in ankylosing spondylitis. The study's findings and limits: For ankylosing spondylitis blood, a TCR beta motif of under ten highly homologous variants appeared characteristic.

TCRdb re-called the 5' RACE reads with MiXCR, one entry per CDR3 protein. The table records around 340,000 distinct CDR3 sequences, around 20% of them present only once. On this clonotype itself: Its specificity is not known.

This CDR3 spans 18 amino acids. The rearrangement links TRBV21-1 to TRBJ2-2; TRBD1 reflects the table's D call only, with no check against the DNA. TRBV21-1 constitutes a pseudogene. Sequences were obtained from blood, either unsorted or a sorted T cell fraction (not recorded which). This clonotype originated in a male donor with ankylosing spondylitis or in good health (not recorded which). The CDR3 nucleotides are TGTGCCAGCAGCAAAAGCGGACCACGGACAGATTACACCGGGGAGCTGTTTTTT. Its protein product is CASSKSGPRTDYTGELFF.